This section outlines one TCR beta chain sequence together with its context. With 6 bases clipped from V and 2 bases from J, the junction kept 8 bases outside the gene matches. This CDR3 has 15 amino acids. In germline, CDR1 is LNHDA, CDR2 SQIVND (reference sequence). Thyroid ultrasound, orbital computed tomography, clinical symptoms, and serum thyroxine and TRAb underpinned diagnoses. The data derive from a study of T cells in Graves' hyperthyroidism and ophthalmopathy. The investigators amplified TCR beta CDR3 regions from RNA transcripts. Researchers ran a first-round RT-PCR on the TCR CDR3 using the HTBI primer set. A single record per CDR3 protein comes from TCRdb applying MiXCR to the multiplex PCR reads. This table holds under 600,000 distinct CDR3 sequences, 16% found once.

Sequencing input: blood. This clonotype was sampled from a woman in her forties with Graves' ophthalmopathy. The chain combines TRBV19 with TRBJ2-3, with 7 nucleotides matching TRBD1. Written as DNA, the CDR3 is TGTGCCAGTAGCCCCCTGACAGGGTCCACAGATACGCAGTATTTT. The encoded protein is CASSPLTGSTDTQYF.